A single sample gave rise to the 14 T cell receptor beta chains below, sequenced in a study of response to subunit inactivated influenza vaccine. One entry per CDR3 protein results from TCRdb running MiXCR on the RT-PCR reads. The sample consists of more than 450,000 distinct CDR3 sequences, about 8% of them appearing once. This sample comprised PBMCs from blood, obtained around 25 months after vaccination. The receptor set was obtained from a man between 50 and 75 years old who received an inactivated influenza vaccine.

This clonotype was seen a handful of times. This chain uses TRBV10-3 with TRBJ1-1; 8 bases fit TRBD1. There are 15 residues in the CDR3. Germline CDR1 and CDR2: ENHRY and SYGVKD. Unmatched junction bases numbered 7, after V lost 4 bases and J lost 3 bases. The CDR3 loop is CAISATGGRDTEAFF. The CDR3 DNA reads TGTGCCATCAGTGCCACAGGGGGTAGGGACACTGAAGCTTTCTTT.

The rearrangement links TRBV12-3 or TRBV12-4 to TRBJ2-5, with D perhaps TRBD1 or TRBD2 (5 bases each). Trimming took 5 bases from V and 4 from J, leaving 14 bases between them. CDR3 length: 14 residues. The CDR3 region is CASSLAAGGETQYF. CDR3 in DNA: TGTGCCAGCAGTCTGGCGGCTGGGGGAGAGACCCAGTACTTC.

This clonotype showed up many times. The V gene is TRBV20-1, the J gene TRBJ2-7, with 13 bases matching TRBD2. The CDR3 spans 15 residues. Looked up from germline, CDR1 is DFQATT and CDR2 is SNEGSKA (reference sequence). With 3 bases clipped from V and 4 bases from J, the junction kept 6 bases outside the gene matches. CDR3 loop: CSASRLAGGGYEQYF. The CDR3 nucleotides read TGCAGTGCTAGCCGACTAGCGGGAGGTGGATACGAGCAGTACTTC.

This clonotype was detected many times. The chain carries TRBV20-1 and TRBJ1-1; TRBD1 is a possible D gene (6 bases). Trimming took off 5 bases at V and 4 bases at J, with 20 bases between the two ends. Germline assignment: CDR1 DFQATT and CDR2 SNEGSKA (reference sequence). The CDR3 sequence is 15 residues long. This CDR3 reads CSASRGIQGTTEAFF. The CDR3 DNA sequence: TGCAGTGCTTCTCGGGGTATACAGGGAACCACTGAAGCTTTCTTT.

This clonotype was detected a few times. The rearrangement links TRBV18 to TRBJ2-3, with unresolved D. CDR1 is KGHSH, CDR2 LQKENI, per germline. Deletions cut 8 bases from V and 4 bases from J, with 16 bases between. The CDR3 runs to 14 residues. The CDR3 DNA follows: TGTGCCAGCAGTCAGAGCGCGGTCCCAGATACGCAGTATTTT. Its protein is CASSQSAVPDTQYF.

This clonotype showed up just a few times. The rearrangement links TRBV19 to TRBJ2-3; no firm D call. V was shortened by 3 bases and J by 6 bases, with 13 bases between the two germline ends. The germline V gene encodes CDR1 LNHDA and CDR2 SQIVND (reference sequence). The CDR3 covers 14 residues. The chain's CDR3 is CASSMGSLVDTQYF. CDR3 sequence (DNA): TGTGCCAGTAGTATGGGCTCCCTCGTCGATACGCAGTATTTT.

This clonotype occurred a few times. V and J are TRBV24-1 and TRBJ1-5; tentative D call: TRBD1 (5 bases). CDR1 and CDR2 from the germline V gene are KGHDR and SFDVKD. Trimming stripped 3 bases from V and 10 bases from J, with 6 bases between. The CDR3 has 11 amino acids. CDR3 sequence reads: CATSDGGPQHF. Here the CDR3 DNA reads TGTGCCACCAGTGATGGGGGTCCCCAGCATTTT.

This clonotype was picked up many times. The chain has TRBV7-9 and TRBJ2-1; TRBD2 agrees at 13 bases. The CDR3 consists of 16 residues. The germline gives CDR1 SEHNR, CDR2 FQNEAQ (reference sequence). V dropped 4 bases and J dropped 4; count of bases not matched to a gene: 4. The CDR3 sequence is CASSYRTSGGYNEQFF. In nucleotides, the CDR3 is TGTGCCAGCAGCTACCGGACTAGCGGGGGTTACAATGAGCAGTTCTTC.

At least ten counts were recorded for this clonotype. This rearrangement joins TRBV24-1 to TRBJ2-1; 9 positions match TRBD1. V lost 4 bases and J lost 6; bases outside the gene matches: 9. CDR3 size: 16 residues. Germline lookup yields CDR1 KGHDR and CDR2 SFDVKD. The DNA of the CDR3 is TGTGCCACCAGTGACCCCGGGACAGGGAACAGCAATGAGCAGTTCTTC. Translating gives CATSDPGTGNSNEQFF.

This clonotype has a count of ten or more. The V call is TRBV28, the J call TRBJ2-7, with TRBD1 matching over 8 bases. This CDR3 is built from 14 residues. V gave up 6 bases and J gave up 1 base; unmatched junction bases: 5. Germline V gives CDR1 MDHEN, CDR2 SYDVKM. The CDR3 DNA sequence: TGTGCCAGCAGATGGGGACAGGCGTCCTACGAGCAGTACTTC. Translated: CASRWGQASYEQYF.

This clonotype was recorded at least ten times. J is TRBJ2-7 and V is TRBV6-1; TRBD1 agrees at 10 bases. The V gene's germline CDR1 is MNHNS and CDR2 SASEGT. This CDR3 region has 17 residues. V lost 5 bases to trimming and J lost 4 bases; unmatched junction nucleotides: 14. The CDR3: CASSKDRGSPTSYEQYF. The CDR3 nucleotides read TGTGCCAGCAGTAAGGACAGGGGGAGCCCTACTTCTTACGAGCAGTACTTC.

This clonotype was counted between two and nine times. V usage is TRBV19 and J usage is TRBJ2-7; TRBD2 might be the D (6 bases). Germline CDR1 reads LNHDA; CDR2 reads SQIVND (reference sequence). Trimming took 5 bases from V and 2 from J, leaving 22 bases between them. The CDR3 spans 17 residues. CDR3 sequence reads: CASSCPSTGRKAYEQYF. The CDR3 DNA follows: TGTGCCAGTAGTTGCCCTTCCACGGGGAGGAAGGCCTACGAGCAGTACTTC.

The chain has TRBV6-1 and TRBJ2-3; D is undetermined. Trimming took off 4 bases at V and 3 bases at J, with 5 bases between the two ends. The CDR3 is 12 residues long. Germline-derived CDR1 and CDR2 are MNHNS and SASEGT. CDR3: CASSVPTDTQYF. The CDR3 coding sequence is TGTGCCAGCAGTGTCCCGACAGATACGCAGTATTTT.

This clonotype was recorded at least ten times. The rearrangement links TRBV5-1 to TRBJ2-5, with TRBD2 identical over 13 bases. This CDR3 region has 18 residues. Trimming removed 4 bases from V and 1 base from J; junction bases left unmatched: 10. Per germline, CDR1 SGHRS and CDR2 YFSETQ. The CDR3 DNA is TGCGCCAGCAGCCCCGGGACTAGCGGGACCGTCATCCAAGAGACCCAGTACTTC. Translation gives CASSPGTSGTVIQETQYF.